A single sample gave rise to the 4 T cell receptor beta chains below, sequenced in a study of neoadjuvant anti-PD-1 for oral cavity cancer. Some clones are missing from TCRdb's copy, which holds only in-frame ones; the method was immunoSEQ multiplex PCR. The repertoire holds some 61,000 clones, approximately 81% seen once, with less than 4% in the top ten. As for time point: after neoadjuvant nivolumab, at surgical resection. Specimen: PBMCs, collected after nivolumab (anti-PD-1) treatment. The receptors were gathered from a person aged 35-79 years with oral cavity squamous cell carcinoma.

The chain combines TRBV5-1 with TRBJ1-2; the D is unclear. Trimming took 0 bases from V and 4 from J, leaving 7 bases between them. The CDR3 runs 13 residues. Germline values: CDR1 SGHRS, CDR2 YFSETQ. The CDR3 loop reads CASSLDNSYGYTF. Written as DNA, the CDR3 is TGCGCCAGCAGCTTGGATAACTCCTATGGCTACACCTTC.

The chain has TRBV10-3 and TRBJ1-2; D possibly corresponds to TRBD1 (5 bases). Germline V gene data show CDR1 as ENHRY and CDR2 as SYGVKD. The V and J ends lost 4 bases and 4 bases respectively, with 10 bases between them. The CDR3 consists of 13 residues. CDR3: CAISGREGYGYTF. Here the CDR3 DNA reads TGTGCCATCAGTGGCAGGGAAGGCTATGGCTACACCTTC.

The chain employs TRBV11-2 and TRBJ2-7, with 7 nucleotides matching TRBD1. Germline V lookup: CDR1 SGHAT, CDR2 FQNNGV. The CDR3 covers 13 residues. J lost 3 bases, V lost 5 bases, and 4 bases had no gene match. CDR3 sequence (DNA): TGTGCCAGCAGCCGAGGACAGGTCTACGAGCAGTACTTC. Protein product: CASSRGQVYEQYF.

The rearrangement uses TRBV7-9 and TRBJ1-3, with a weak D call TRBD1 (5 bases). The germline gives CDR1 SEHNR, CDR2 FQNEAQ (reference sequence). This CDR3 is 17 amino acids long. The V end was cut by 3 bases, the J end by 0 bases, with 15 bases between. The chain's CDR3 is CASSLAGTYISGNTIYF. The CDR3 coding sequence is TGTGCCAGCAGCTTGGCCGGGACGTACATCTCTGGAAACACCATATATTTT.